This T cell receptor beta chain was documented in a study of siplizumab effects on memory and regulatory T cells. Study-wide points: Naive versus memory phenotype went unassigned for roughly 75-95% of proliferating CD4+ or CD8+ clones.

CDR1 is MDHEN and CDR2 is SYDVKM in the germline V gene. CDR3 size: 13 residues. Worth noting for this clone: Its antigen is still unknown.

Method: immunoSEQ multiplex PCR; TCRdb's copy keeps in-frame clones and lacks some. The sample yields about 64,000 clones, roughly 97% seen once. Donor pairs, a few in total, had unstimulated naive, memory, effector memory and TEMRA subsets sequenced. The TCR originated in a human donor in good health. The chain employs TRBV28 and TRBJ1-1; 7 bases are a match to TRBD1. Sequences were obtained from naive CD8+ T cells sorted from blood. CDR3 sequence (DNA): TGTATACACAGGGGAGCCCTGAGCACTGAAGCTTTCTTT. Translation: CIHRGALSTEAFF.